This T cell receptor beta chain derives from a study of T cell responses to AZD1222 COVID-19 vaccine. At the level of the study: Timing groups of about 4 and about 12 weeks for second doses were pooled.

Study-wide results and limits: Spike-specific TCRs gained breadth and depth after people received two AZD1222 doses. After the peak T cell response, and only then, were repertoires sampled.

As regards this clone: Its antigen is unknown.

Data came from immunoSEQ multiplex PCR; TCRdb stores just in-frame clones and leaves some out. Among some 170,000 clones, less than 90% were seen once, and the ten largest hold approximately 1.8%. The germline CDR1 and CDR2 sequences are SGHTA and FQGNSA. Trimming left V 1 base short and J 9 bases short, with 10 bases between. The length of the CDR3 is 13 residues. Material: peripheral blood, obtained on day 0 of AZD1222 vaccination. The V gene is TRBV7-2, the J gene TRBJ2-1; D remains ambiguous. This TCR was sampled from an adult in good health. The CDR3: CASSLGREIEQFF. CDR3 coding DNA: TGTGCCAGCAGCTTAGGTCGAGAGATTGAGCAGTTCTTC.